This T cell receptor (beta chain) stems from a study of blood T cell repertoires in COVID-19. CDR1 is SQVTM and CDR2 is ANQGSEA in the germline V gene. The V gene end was trimmed by 6 bases and the J gene end by 6 bases; junction bases not matched to a gene: 12. The CDR3 sequence is 15 residues long. Clones were sequenced by immunoSEQ multiplex PCR, and TCRdb holds only the in-frame ones, with some missing. The sample lists more than 60,000 clones; around nine tenths were seen once. The sequencing sample was made of peripheral blood. This sequence was found in an elderly woman with active or convalescent COVID-19. This chain uses TRBV29-1 with TRBJ2-1; 9 bases line up with TRBD2. The CDR3 protein is CSVGDGTSTSNEQFF. The CDR3 DNA reads TGCAGCGTGGGAGACGGGACTAGCACAAGCAATGAGCAGTTCTTC.